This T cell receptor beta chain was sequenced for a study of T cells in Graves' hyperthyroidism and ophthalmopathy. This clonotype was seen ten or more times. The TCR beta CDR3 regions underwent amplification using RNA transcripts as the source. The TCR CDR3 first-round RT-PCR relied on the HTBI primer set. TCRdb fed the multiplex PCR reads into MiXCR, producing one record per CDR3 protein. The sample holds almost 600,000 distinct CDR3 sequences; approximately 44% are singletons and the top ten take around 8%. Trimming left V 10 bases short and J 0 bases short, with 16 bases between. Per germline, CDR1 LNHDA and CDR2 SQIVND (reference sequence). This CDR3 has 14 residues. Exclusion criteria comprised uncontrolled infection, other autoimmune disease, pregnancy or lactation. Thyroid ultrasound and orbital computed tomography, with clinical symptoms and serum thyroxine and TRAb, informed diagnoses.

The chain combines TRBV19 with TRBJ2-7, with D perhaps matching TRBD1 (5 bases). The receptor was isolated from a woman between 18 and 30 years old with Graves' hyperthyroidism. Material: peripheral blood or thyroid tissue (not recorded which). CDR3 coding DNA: TGTGCCACCCGGAACTGGGGCAACTCCTACGAGCAGTACTTC. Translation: CATRNWGNSYEQYF.